The rows below give T cell receptor beta chains drawn from one sample of a study of liver allograft versus peripheral blood T cells. TCRdb re-analysed the reads in MiXCR, keeping a single row per CDR3 protein. The data show approximately 99 distinct CDR3 sequences, 20% seen once. Receptor source: a human patient who had a liver transplant. Some T cells may be supplied by the graft donor. Both conserved end residues are part of each CDR3. D genes are given only for firm matches. Size is omitted from some rows. Given values are once, few, many or a class for expanded clones.

d_gene	abundance	j_gene	v_gene	CDR3nt	CDR3aa
-	hyperexpanded	TRBJ1-2	TRBV29-1	TGCAGCGTGCAAGACGGGCTCGGGACCTTC	CSVQDGLGTF
TRBD2	large	TRBJ2-7	TRBV27	TGTGCCAGCAGTTTAAGACTAGCGGGATACGAGCAGTACTTC	CASSLRLAGYEQYF
TRBD1	large	TRBJ1-2	TRBV19	TGTGCCAGTAGTATGGACAGGGGAAGTGGCTACACCTTC	CASSMDRGSGYTF
-	large	TRBJ2-3	TRBV5-6	TGTGCCAGCAGCTTGGGAGGTGCCGGAGACCCCACAGATACGCAGTATTTT	CASSLGGAGDPTDTQYF
-	few	TRBJ2-1	TRBV18	TGTGCCAGCTCACCGGGGGGAGGCCTTAGCTCCTACAATGAGCAGTTCTTC	CASSPGGGLSSYNEQFF
TRBD2	few	TRBJ2-5	TRBV7-2	TGTGCCAGCAGCTTGTCGGGACTAGCCTCCACGGGGGAGACCCAGTACTTC	CASSLSGLASTGETQYF
TRBD1	hyperexpanded	TRBJ2-7	TRBV6-1	TGTGCCACCAATCTTCAGGGGGCAACCTACGAGCAGTACTTC	CATNLQGATYEQYF
TRBD2	-	TRBJ2-1	TRBV24-1	TGTGCCACCAGTGACCCGACTAGCGATGAAAATCATGAGCAGTTCTTC	CATSDPTSDENHEQFF
TRBD2	hyperexpanded	TRBJ2-3	TRBV6-1	TGTGCCAGCGAACCCATAGCGGGAACTAGCACAGATACGCAGTATTTT	CASEPIAGTSTDTQYF
-	hyperexpanded	TRBJ1-1	TRBV7-9	TGTGCCAGCAGCTTACCCGGGGGGGGGCGATCGAAGACTGAAGCTTTCTTT	CASSLPGGGRSKTEAFF
TRBD2	hyperexpanded	TRBJ2-1	TRBV10-3	TGTGCCATCCGAGCTAGCGGGAACAGGGATGAGCAGTTCTTC	CAIRASGNRDEQFF
-	large	TRBJ1-4	TRBV30	TGTGCCTGGAGTGTAAAGGGAGAGGAAAAACTGTTTTTT	CAWSVKGEEKLFF
-	hyperexpanded	TRBJ2-3	TRBV6-5	TGTGCCAGCAGTTACGATCGGCAAAACACAGATACGCAGTATTTT	CASSYDRQNTDTQYF
-	-	TRBJ2-1	TRBV11-2	TGTGCCAGCAGCCAGGGGGGTAGCTCCTACAATGAGCAGTTCTTC	CASSQGGSSYNEQFF
-	large	TRBJ1-1	TRBV30	TGTGCCTGGAGCATCTCGGACATTTTGAACACTGAAGCTTTCTTT	CAWSISDILNTEAFF
-	large	TRBJ2-1	TRBV19	TGTGCCAGTACTTTTTCCTCCAACTCCTACAATGAGCAGTTCTTC	CASTFSSNSYNEQFF
TRBD2	large	TRBJ2-1	TRBV5-6	TGTGCCAGCAGCTTGGAGGAGCGGGAGGCCTATGAGCAGTTCTTC	CASSLEEREAYEQFF
-	large	TRBJ1-1	TRBV7-9	TGTGCCAGCAGCTACAGTTTACTTAACCCTGAAGCTTTCTTT	CASSYSLLNPEAFF
TRBD1	once	TRBJ1-2	TRBV6-1	TGTGCCAGTTTGCCAGGGGGGATGATCTATGGCTACACCTTC	CASLPGGMIYGYTF
-	few	TRBJ2-1	TRBV29-1	TGCAGCGTTGAAGTTTCTGGGACGGAGCAGTTCTTC	CSVEVSGTEQFF
TRBD2	hyperexpanded	TRBJ2-7	TRBV20-1	TGCAGTGCCAGTCTAGCGGGAGGGCTTCACGAGCAGTACTTC	CSASLAGGLHEQYF
TRBD1	-	TRBJ1-5	TRBV7-2	TGTGCCAGCAGCTTAGGGGGACAGGGAAAATACCAGCCCCAGCATTTT	CASSLGGQGKYQPQHF
-	hyperexpanded	TRBJ1-1	TRBV18	TGTGCCAGCTCACCCCTAGTACAGACGGAAGCTTTCTTT	CASSPLVQTEAFF
-	hyperexpanded	TRBJ2-7	TRBV13	TGTGCCAGCAGCTTTCTGGGATACGAGCAGTACTTC	CASSFLGYEQYF
-	-	TRBJ1-2	TRBV2	TGTGCCAGCACAGAGGGAGTGGGCGGCTACACCTTC	CASTEGVGGYTF
-	large	TRBJ2-7	TRBV27	TGTGCCAGCAGTTTTGGACAGCCCGTCTACGAGCAGTACTTC	CASSFGQPVYEQYF
TRBD2	once	TRBJ2-1	TRBV28	TGTGCCAGCAGTTCAGGACTAGCGACCTTCTACAATGAGCAGTTCTTC	CASSSGLATFYNEQFF